The T cell receptor beta chain described here comes from a study of CD8+CD57+ T cells in acquired aplastic anemia. With regard to this clonotype: Its antigen is undetermined.

Patients included in sequencing had previously demonstrated CD8+CD57+ cell expansion by flow cytometry. By the time of blood sampling, patients had still received no therapy. Genomic DNA was employed as the template in profiling TCR beta VDJ and CDR3. One entry per CDR3 protein results from TCRdb running MiXCR on the reads. The sample lists about 150,000 distinct CDR3 sequences, about 48% occurring once. The CDR3 has 14 residues. Trimming cost V 0 bases and J 13 bases; bases outside gene matches: 8. Looked up from germline, CDR1 is SGHDT and CDR2 is YYEEEE. The study's findings and limits: Patients and controls shared twenty-nine CD8+ CDR3 sequences, highly expressed in patients. Controls and patients did not differ significantly in CD8+ Simpson's diversity.

The receptor comes from a human donor with aplastic anemia. The sequencing input was sorted CD4+, CD8+, or CD8+CD57+ T cells (not recorded which) from PBMCs. The chain has TRBV5-6 and TRBJ2-4; 9 bases match TRBD1. The chain's CDR3 is CASSLEGQGVLQYF. The CDR3 DNA reads TGTGCCAGCAGCTTGGAGGGACAGGGAGTTTTACAGTACTTC.